Sequencing of this T cell receptor (beta chain) was carried out in a study of T cells in localized non-small cell lung cancer. V was pared by 4 bases and J by 4 bases, with 12 bases of the junction left unmatched. Germline-derived CDR1 and CDR2 are SGHRS and YFSETQ. The CDR3 sequence is 16 residues long. Libraries were prepared by immunoSEQ multiplex PCR; TCRdb keeps only in-frame clonotypes and omits some of them. The sample holds around 55,000 clones, approximately 86% seen once. Material: PBMCs, obtained before any cancer treatment. The gene calls are TRBV5-1 and TRBJ1-1; 8 nucleotides align to TRBD1. The TCR originated in a female donor with stage II lung adenocarcinoma. CDR3: CASSEVSGGIGTEAFF. The CDR3, as DNA: TGCGCCAGCAGCGAAGTCTCAGGGGGCATAGGCACTGAAGCTTTCTTT.